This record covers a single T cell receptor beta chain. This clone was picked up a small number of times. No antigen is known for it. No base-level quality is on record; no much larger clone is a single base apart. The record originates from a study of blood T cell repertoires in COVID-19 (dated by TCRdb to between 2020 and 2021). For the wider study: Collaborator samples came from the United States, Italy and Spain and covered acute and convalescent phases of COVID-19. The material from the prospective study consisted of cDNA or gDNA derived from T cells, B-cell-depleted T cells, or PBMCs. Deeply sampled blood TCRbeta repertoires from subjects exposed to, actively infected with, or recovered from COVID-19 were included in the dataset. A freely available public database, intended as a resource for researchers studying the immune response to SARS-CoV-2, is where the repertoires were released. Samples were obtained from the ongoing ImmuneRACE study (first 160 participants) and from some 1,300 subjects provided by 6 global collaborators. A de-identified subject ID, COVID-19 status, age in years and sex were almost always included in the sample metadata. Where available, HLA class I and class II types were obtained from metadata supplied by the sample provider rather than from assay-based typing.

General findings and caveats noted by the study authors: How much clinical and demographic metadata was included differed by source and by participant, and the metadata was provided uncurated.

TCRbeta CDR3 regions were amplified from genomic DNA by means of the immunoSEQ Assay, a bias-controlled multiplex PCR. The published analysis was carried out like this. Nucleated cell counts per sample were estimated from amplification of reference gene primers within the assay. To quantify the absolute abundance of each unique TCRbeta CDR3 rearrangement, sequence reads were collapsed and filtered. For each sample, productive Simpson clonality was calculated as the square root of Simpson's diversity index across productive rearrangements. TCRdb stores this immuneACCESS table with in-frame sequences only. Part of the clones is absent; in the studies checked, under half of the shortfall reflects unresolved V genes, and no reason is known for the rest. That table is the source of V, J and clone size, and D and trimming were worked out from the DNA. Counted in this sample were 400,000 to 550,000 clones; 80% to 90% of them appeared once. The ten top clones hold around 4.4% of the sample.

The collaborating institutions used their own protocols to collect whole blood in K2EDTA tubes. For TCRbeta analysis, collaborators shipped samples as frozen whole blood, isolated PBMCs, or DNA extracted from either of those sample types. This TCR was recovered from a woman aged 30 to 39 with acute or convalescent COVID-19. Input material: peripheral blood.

The DNA reads TGTGCCTGGGGACTGGGGGGTTCCGGAAACACCATATATTTT. This sequence encodes CAWGLGGSGNTIYF. The rearranged segments are TRBV30 and TRBJ1-3, with TRBD1 perhaps the D gene, on 5 matching bases. The CDR3 holds 14 amino acids from the cysteine to the phenylalanine. Only the CDR3 DNA is retained, 42 bases long and in frame from the first base. Sequences GTSNPN (CDR1) and SVGIG (CDR2) are obtained from the germline V gene (reference sequence). V gives up 5 bases and J gives up 4 bases, and the segment between their germline ends measures 15 bases.